This T cell receptor (beta chain) was sequenced for a study of blood T cell repertoires in COVID-19. Overall study: Sites across the United States, Italy and Spain contributed samples from acute and convalescent COVID-19.

As processed by the authors: Amplifying reference gene primers gave estimates of nucleated cell counts. Method: immunoSEQ multiplex PCR; TCRdb's copy keeps in-frame clones and lacks some. That table supplies the V and J calls and clone size; D and trimming were determined from the DNA. The sample holds more than 200,000 clones, more than 75% seen once. Those enrolled, adults aged roughly 18 to 89 years, came from about 24 US areas. Cohorts were based on clinical histories the participants reported. The CDR3 totals 16 residues. Germline V gives CDR1 MRHNA, CDR2 SNTAGT. V lost 5 bases, J lost 0 bases, and 11 bases lay in between. This clone has a handful of counts.

The receptor comes from a woman between 40 and 50 years old with acute COVID-19. The chain is built from TRBV6-4 and TRBJ1-6, with D hard to call. Sequenced sample: PBMCs or T cells enriched from blood (not recorded which). The CDR3 is CASSPDGSSYNSPLHF. The CDR3 region has the DNA TGTGCCAGCAGTCCCGACGGGAGCTCCTATAATTCACCCCTCCACTTT.